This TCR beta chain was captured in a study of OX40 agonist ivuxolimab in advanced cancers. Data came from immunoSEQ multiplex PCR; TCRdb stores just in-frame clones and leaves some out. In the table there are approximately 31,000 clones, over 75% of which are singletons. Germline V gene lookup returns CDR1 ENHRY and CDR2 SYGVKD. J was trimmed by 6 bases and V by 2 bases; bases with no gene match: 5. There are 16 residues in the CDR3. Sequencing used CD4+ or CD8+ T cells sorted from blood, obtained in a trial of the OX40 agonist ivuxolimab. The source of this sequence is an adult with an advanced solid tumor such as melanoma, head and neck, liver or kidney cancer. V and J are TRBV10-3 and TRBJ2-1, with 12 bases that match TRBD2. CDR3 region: CAISEGSSGRGNEQFF. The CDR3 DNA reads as TGTGCCATCAGTGAGGGATCTAGCGGGAGGGGCAATGAGCAGTTCTTC.